This T cell receptor (beta chain) was documented in a study of radiotherapy plus CTLA-4 blockade in lung cancer. Study in general: Of the patients, around 17% showed objective responses and 31% attained disease control. Study results and caveats: Early blood T cell clone dynamics reportedly forecast response best, with interferon-beta. The study found tumor-derived TCR clones expanded in blood after radiotherapy plus ipilimumab.

Trimming removed 3 bases from V and 3 bases from J; junction bases left unmatched: 2. From germline, CDR1 is SGHAT and CDR2 FQNNGV. The CDR3 has 13 residues. The repertoire was sequenced with immunoSEQ multiplex PCR; TCRdb's copy has only in-frame clones and lacks some. The sample consists of about 93,000 clones, around 88% of them appearing once. Concerning this clone: No antigen is known for it.

The receptor comes from a human donor with non-small cell lung cancer that progressed on radiotherapy plus ipilimumab. The chain is built from TRBV11-2 and TRBJ2-7; 7 positions agree with TRBD1. The source material was peripheral blood, sampled from a patient treated with radiotherapy plus ipilimumab. The CDR3 DNA follows: TGTGCCAGCAGCTTGGGACAGCTCTACGAGCAGTACTTC. It translates to CASSLGQLYEQYF.